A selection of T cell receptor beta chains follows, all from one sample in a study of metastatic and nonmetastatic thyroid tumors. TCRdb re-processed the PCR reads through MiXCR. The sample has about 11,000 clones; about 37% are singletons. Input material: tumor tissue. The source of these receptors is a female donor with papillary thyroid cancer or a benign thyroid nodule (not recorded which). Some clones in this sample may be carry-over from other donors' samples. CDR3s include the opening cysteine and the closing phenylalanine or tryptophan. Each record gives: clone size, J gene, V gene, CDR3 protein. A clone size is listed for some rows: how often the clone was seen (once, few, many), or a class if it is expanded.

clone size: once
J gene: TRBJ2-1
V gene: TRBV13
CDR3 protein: CASSSGLADFNEQFF

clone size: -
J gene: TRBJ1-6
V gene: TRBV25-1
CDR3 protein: CASSRLGHENPTFGNSPLHF

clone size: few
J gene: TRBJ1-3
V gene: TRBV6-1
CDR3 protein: CASSPGHSGNTIYF

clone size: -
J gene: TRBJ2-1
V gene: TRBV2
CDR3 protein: CASSDIPLGTYNEQFF

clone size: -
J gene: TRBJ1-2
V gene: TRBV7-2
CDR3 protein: CASSPRTGNYGYTF

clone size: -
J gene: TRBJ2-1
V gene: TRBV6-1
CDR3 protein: CASRADRGDRNEQFF

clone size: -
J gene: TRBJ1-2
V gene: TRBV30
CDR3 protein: CAWSVSGYGYTF

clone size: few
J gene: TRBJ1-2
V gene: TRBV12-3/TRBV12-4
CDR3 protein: CASRLTGANYGYTF

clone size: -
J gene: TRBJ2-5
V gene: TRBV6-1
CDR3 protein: CASNGKETQYF

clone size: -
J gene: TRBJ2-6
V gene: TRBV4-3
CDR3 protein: CASSPGQTGANVLTF

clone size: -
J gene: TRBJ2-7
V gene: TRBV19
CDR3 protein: CASSIGLAYEQYF

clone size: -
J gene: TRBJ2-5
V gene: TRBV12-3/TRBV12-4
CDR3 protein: CASSPLAGGRETQYF

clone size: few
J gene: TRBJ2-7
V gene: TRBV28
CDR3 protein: CASSPQRVRGAYEQYF

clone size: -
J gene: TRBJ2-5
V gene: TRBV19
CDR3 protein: CASSIPGGQETQYF

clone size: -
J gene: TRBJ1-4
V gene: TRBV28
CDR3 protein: CASSIREKLFF

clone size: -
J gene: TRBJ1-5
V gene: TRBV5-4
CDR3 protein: CASSLEGTRRGSNQPQHF

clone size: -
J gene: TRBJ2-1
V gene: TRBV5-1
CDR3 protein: CASSLMGQGNEQFF

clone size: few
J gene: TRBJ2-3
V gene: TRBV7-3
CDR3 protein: CASSFGGNPADTQYF

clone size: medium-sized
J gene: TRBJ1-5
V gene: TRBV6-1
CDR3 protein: CASRNRGDNQPQHF

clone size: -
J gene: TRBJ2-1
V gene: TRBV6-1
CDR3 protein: CASSLRGSYNEQFF

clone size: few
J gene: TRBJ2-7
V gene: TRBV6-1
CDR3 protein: CASSFEFRSSYEQYF